The 11 T cell receptor beta chains below all came from one sample that was sequenced in a study of human T cells and chemical hapten exposure. A single record per CDR3 protein comes from TCRdb applying MiXCR to the RACE reads. The table records around 380,000 distinct CDR3 sequences, 4.8% of them present only once. Stated time point: patch test 1, 2 weeks after DPC sensitization. The sample's treatment: therapeutic diphenylcyclopropenone sensitization with weekly scalp DPC. The sequencing used whole blood, collected in connection with sensitization to the hapten diphenylcyclopropenone (DPC). These receptors came from a woman between 45 and 60 years old with alopecia areata. Some clones in this sample may be carry-over from other donors' samples.

This clonotype was counted a few times. The chain couples TRBV20-1 to TRBJ2-1, with 9 nucleotides matching TRBD2. This CDR3 comprises 17 residues. CDR1 and CDR2 (germline): DFQATT, SNEGSKA (reference sequence). V shed 3 bases and J 6 bases; nucleotides not matched to a gene: 15. In DNA form, the CDR3 reads TGCAGTGCTAGGGATCGGGCCGTAGCGGGGGCCTTCAATGAGCAGTTCTTC. Its translation: CSARDRAVAGAFNEQFF.

This clonotype has only a few counts. This chain links TRBV7-2 with TRBJ2-3, with D perhaps given as TRBD1 or TRBD2 (5 bases each). The CDR3 contains 18 residues. Germline CDR1 and CDR2: SGHTA and FQGNSA. V was pared by 1 base and J by 0 bases, with 17 bases between. The CDR3 nucleotides are TGTGCCAGCAGCTTAGAATTAACCGGGGCGGGTAGCACAGATACGCAGTATTTT. Encoded protein: CASSLELTGAGSTDTQYF.

Details on this clonotype: Since a much larger clone is just one base distant, this may be a read error. The chain employs TRBV3-1 and TRBJ1-3; D is undetermined. The CDR3 loop spans 15 amino acids. CDR1 and CDR2 (germline): LGHDT, YNNKEL (reference sequence). The V end was cut by 4 bases, the J end by 2 bases, with 12 bases between. The DNA for the CDR3 is TGTGCCAGCAGCCTGAGCAGCAGGACTGGAAACACCATATATTTT. Translation: CASSLSSRTGNTIYF.

This chain uses TRBV6-5 with TRBJ2-1; D gene unclear. In germline, CDR1 is MNHEY, CDR2 SVGAGI. Trimming took 6 bases from V and 8 from J, leaving 8 bases between them. The CDR3 totals 11 residues. The CDR3 sequence is CASRSIDEQFF. CDR3 nucleotide sequence: TGTGCCAGCAGGTCCATCGATGAGCAGTTCTTC.

The sample holds a few counts of this clonotype. This chain joins TRBV6-1 and TRBJ1-6; D remains unclear. V was pared by 7 bases and J by 9 bases, with 7 bases between. Germline assignment: CDR1 MNHNS and CDR2 SASEGT. This CDR3 contains 11 residues. Here the CDR3 DNA reads TGTGCCAGCACCTCGAGTTCACCCCTCCACTTT. It specifies CASTSSSPLHF.

This clonotype was seen repeatedly, ten times or more. This chain connects TRBV20-1 to TRBJ2-7; D uncertain. Germline CDR1 is DFQATT and CDR2 is SNEGSKA (reference sequence). Trimming removed 0 bases from V and 5 bases from J, with 8 bases in between. This CDR3 region has 12 residues. CDR3 sequence: CSAREATNEQYF. CDR3 bases: TGCAGTGCTAGAGAGGCCACCAACGAGCAGTACTTC.

This clonotype has at least ten counts. V gene TRBV20-1 combines with J gene TRBJ1-2, with D uncertain. V lost 6 bases and J lost 4, with 12 bases in between. The CDR3 has 12 amino acids. Per the germline V gene, CDR1 is DFQATT and CDR2 is SNEGSKA (reference sequence). The CDR3: CSAQPQFYGYTF. As DNA, the CDR3 is TGCAGTGCACAGCCACAGTTCTATGGCTACACCTTC.

This clonotype has at least ten counts. The gene calls are TRBV15 and TRBJ2-6; D unresolved. V lost 0 bases and J lost 2, with 5 bases in between. This CDR3 contains 15 residues. The germline CDR1 and CDR2 sequences are LNHNV and YYDKDF (reference sequence). CDR3 in DNA: TGTGCCACCAGCAGAGATTTCCCTGGGGCCAACGTCCTGACTTTC. This codes for CATSRDFPGANVLTF.

This clonotype was recorded at least ten times. The CDR3 spells CATSSRQGVYEQYF. The CDR3 DNA follows: TGTGCCACCAGCAGTCGACAGGGGGTCTACGAGCAGTACTTC. This chain connects TRBV15 to TRBJ2-7, with TRBD1 matching over 9 bases. V trimming: 3 bases; J trimming: 3 bases; junction bases outside the gene matches: 3. Germline-derived CDR1 and CDR2 are LNHNV and YYDKDF (reference sequence). This CDR3 contains 14 residues.

In its sample, this clonotype was seen many times. V is TRBV6-5 and J is TRBJ2-7; weak D call: TRBD1 (5 bases). V shed 1 base and J shed 5 bases, with 12 bases lying between them. Germline lookup yields CDR1 MNHEY and CDR2 SVGAGI. The CDR3 has 14 residues. Written as DNA, the CDR3 is TGTGCCAGCAGTTACTTGGCAGGGAAGCACGAGCAGTACTTC. Translating gives CASSYLAGKHEQYF.

Ten or more counts support this clonotype. The CDR3 here is CASSSTVGAAYNEQFF. CDR3 coding DNA: TGTGCCAGCAGCTCGACGGTGGGAGCAGCCTACAATGAGCAGTTCTTC. V and J are TRBV7-9 and TRBJ2-1, with a tentative D call TRBD2 (5 bases). The CDR3 contains 16 residues. The V end lost 4 bases, the J end lost 2 bases, and 15 bases lay between the germline ends. Germline V CDR1 and CDR2: SEHNR, FQNEAQ (reference sequence).